The 17 T cell receptor beta chains below come from one sample, sequenced in a study of Ad26.COV2.S vaccination and SARS-CoV-2 variants. Data came from immunoSEQ multiplex PCR; TCRdb stores just in-frame clones and leaves some out. The table lists approximately 400,000 clones, 92% of them singletons. Sequences were derived from peripheral blood, sampled after recovery from COVID-19. The receptors stem from a human donor who had recovered from COVID-19.

The chain combines TRBV2 with TRBJ1-3; weak D call: TRBD1 (5 bases). Trimming cost V 7 bases and J 11 bases, with 18 bases left between them. Germline loops: CDR1 SNHLY, CDR2 FYNNEI. The CDR3 spans 13 residues. The CDR3 loop is CASIPGGSNAIYF. The CDR3 DNA reads as TGTGCCAGCATACCGGGGGGGAGTAACGCCATATATTTT.

The gene calls are TRBV13 and TRBJ2-6; 8 bases fit TRBD1. V gave up 5 bases and J gave up 4 bases; unmatched junction bases: 10. Germline-derived CDR1 and CDR2 are PRHDT and FYEKMQ (reference sequence). CDR3 length: 17 residues. This chain's CDR3 is CASSRDRRLGGANVLTF. For the CDR3, the DNA is TGTGCCAGCAGCCGGGACAGGCGTCTTGGAGGGGCCAACGTCCTGACTTTC.

V gene TRBV4-1 combines with J gene TRBJ1-4; D is perhaps TRBD1 (5 bases). V lost 0 bases and J 8 bases, leaving 31 bases between the germline ends. Germline-derived CDR1 and CDR2 are MGHRA and YSYEKL. There are 21 residues in the CDR3. The CDR3 coding sequence is TGCGCCAGCAGCCAAGATTCCGGGAAGAGACAGAGTGCCCGAGGGCTGGAAAAACTGTTTTTT. Protein: CASSQDSGKRQSARGLEKLFF.

The chain couples TRBV9 to TRBJ1-3; D remains ambiguous. This CDR3 has 15 amino acids. Trimming took 1 base from V and 0 from J, leaving 8 bases between them. Per the germline V gene, CDR1 is SGDLS and CDR2 is YYNGEE. CDR3 sequence reads: CASSVNSNSGNTIYF. DNA of the CDR3: TGTGCCAGCAGCGTAAACAGTAACTCTGGAAACACCATATATTTT.

The chain carries TRBV23-1 and TRBJ2-4; no reliable D call. TRBV23-1 is reported as an ORF; its role is uncertain. The CDR3 runs to 13 residues. Trimming stripped 2 bases from V and 13 bases from J, with 15 bases between. Here the CDR3 DNA reads TGCGCCAGCAGTCAACCGGCCGGCACTGGGCAGTACTTC. Protein product: CASSQPAGTGQYF.

This clone was counted only a few times. The chain is built from TRBV19 and TRBJ1-2; TRBD1 is a possible D gene (5 bases). V was pared by 1 base and J by 6 bases, with 9 bases between. The CDR3 has 13 residues. Germline CDR1 is LNHDA and CDR2 is SQIVND (reference sequence). CDR3 amino acids: CASSIGAGNGYTF. The CDR3 DNA follows: TGTGCCAGTAGTATAGGGGCAGGGAATGGCTACACCTTC.

This clone was observed once. The genes are TRBV7-2 and TRBJ2-7, with D maybe TRBD1 (6 bases). V dropped 7 bases and J dropped 2 bases, with 12 bases sitting between them. Per the germline V gene, CDR1 is SGHTA and CDR2 is FQGNSA. This CDR3 comprises 13 residues. The CDR3 DNA follows: TGTGCCAGCACTACAGGGACCGCCTACGAGCAGTACTTC. Encoded protein: CASTTGTAYEQYF.

Only a few counts were recorded for this clone. The rearrangement links TRBV5-6 to TRBJ2-7; either TRBD1 or TRBD2 may supply D (5 bases each). V dropped 3 bases and J dropped 1 base, with 11 bases sitting between them. Per germline, CDR1 SGHDT and CDR2 YYEEEE. CDR3 size: 14 residues. For the CDR3, the DNA is TGTGCCAGCAGCTCGGGACGGGGTTCCTACGAGCAGTACTTC. It codes for CASSSGRGSYEQYF.

The chain joins TRBV14 to TRBJ1-6; TRBD1 matches 8 bases. Looked up from germline, CDR1 is SGHDN and CDR2 is FVKESK. The CDR3 spans 15 residues. V was pared by 2 bases and J by 8 bases, with 5 bases of the junction left unmatched. The CDR3, as DNA: TGTGCCAGCAGCCAAAGTCAGGGGGCACATTCACCCCTCCACTTT. This gives the protein CASSQSQGAHSPLHF.

Note on this clone: At one boundary the junction diverges from the germline segment, which might be a read error. The chain has TRBV27 and TRBJ2-7; D is perhaps TRBD2 (6 bases). The CDR3 has 15 amino acids. Germline V gene sequence: CDR1 MNHEY, CDR2 SMNVEV (reference sequence). Here the CDR3 reads CASSLSGLTTRGHTF. Here the CDR3 DNA reads TGTGCCAGCAGTTTATCGGGACTGACGACCCGCGGCCACACCTTC.

The V call is TRBV5-4, the J call TRBJ1-2, with a weak D call TRBD1 (5 bases). This CDR3 has 13 residues. The V gene lost 4 bases and the J gene lost 6 bases, with 13 bases spanning the gap. Per germline, CDR1 SGHNT and CDR2 YYREEE (reference sequence). The CDR3 DNA follows: TGTGCCAGCAGCGTCGGGGGGGAAAATGGCTACACCTTC. Its translation: CASSVGGENGYTF.

This rearrangement joins TRBV5-1 to TRBJ1-1, with TRBD1 matching over 11 bases. V was pared by 4 bases and J by 7 bases, with 6 bases of the junction left unmatched. CDR1 and CDR2 from the germline V gene are SGHRS and YFSETQ. This CDR3 comprises 14 residues. CDR3 bases: TGCGCCAGCAGCATAGGGACAGGGGGTGATGAAGCTTTCTTT. Translating gives CASSIGTGGDEAFF.

The CDR3 DNA reads TGTGCCAGCAGCCACGGGCAGGATGAAGCTTTCTTT. It translates to CASSHGQDEAFF. V usage is TRBV4-2 and J usage is TRBJ1-1; D gene ambiguous. The CDR3 runs 12 residues. Trimming took 3 bases from V and 7 from J, leaving 9 bases between them. Germline CDR1 LGHNA, CDR2 YNFKEQ.

The gene calls are TRBV7-2 and TRBJ2-7; 10 bases align to TRBD1. Losses at the gene ends were 5 bases for V and 3 bases for J; bases not matched to a gene: 10. This CDR3 is 16 amino acids long. Germline-derived CDR1 and CDR2 are SGHTA and FQGNSA. This CDR3 reads CASSPRPGQGRYEQYF. The CDR3, as DNA: TGTGCCAGCAGCCCTAGACCGGGACAGGGGCGCTACGAGCAGTACTTC.

This chain uses TRBV9 with TRBJ2-3; 9 bases line up with TRBD2. V lost 0 bases to trimming and J lost 4 bases; unmatched junction nucleotides: 30. The CDR3 runs to 24 residues. The germline CDR1 and CDR2 sequences are SGDLS and YYNGEE. In DNA form, the CDR3 reads TGTGCCAGCAGCGTAGGAAATAGCGGGGGAGCTCGGAAGACACACTACGGAATGGCAGATACGCAGTATTTT. It yields the protein CASSVGNSGGARKTHYGMADTQYF.

The chain links TRBV12-3 or TRBV12-4 to TRBJ2-7; D not resolved. V shed 4 bases and J shed 0 bases, with 7 bases lying between them. This CDR3 has 13 amino acids. The CDR3 spells CASSSNPSYEQYF. The CDR3, as DNA: TGTGCCAGCAGTTCCAACCCCTCCTACGAGCAGTACTTC.

The gene calls are TRBV5-1 and TRBJ2-2; D is perhaps TRBD1 (6 bases). Trimming pared 6 bases from V and 1 base from J, leaving 7 bases between. Germline-derived CDR1 and CDR2 are SGHRS and YFSETQ. The CDR3 has 13 amino acids. CDR3 bases: TGCGCCAGCAAGGACAGGAACACCGGGGAGCTGTTTTTT. It codes for CASKDRNTGELFF.